This T cell receptor beta chain was found in a study of CD8+ T cells in alopecia areata. Study results and caveats: There were also resident alphabeta T cells of normal skin sequenced in scalp samples.

Treatment reported: oral pan-JAK inhibitor, 5-10 mg twice daily. Of note for this clone: Its antigen is unknown.

This CDR3 contains 15 residues. Unmatched junction bases numbered 6, after V lost 3 bases and J lost 6 bases. The germline gives CDR1 MRHNA, CDR2 SNTAGT. Investigators isolated RNA and reverse transcribed it into cDNA to act as the sequencing template. TCRdb keeps only in-frame clones here, not all; method: immunoSEQ multiplex PCR. Among around 86,000 clones, just over 70% were seen once, and the ten largest hold approximately 15%. V gene TRBV6-4 combines with J gene TRBJ2-7; 12 nucleotides align to TRBD2. This clonotype originated in a human donor with alopecia areata. The material was CD8+ T cells sorted from blood, obtained at approximately week 44, from a patient treated with tofacitinib. The DNA for the CDR3 is TGTGCCAGCAGTGAAGACACTAGCGGGGGGTCCGAGCAGTACTTC. Translation gives CASSEDTSGGSEQYF.